These 28 T cell receptor beta chains came from one sample sequenced in a study of CD8+ T cells in alopecia areata. As the sequencing template, cDNA was produced by extracting RNA and reverse transcribing it. Clones were sequenced by immunoSEQ multiplex PCR, and TCRdb holds only the in-frame ones, with some missing. The sample has 90,000 to 150,000 clones; around two fifths are singletons. Sequencing was carried out using CD4+ T cells sorted from blood. The source of these receptors is a human donor with alopecia areata.

The chain has TRBV4-2 and TRBJ2-5, with TRBD2 as a possible D gene (5 bases). Germline assignment: CDR1 LGHNA and CDR2 YNFKEQ. The CDR3 is made up of 13 amino acids. Trimming stripped 0 bases from V and 3 bases from J, with 5 bases between. The CDR3 loop is CASSQEGEETQYF. The CDR3 DNA reads TGTGCCAGCAGCCAAGAGGGAGAAGAGACCCAGTACTTC.

J is TRBJ2-7 and V is TRBV29-1, with unresolved D. The CDR3 sequence is 13 residues long. V was clipped by 7 bases and J by 4 bases, with 17 bases between them. CDR1 is SQVTM and CDR2 is ANQGSEA in the germline V gene. CDR3: CSAHDPGWYEQYF. The CDR3 DNA sequence: TGCAGCGCCCATGACCCCGGTTGGTACGAGCAGTACTTC.

The chain combines TRBV9 with TRBJ1-2; TRBD1 is a possible D gene (5 bases). Germline CDR1 and CDR2: SGDLS and YYNGEE. The V and J ends lost 2 bases and 0 bases respectively, with 14 bases between them. CDR3 length: 16 residues. The CDR3 spells CASSVEGTPSNYGYTF. DNA of the CDR3: TGTGCCAGCAGCGTTGAGGGGACCCCCTCTAACTATGGCTACACCTTC.

The chain uses TRBV28 and TRBJ2-7, with D unclear. Germline CDR1 reads MDHEN; CDR2 reads SYDVKM. CDR3 length: 13 residues. Trimming stripped 6 bases from V and 3 bases from J, with 12 bases between. The CDR3 bases are TGTGCCAGCAGGAGGACGTCTCTCTACGAGCAGTACTTC. As protein: CASRRTSLYEQYF.

The CDR3 here is CSVRRQENTEAFF. The DNA of the CDR3 is TGCAGCGTTCGGAGACAAGAGAACACTGAAGCTTTCTTT. The J gene is TRBJ1-1, the V gene TRBV29-1; D gene uncertain. Between the trimmed V and J ends, which lost 5 bases and 1 base, there was a span of 11 bases. CDR3 size: 13 residues. Germline values: CDR1 SQVTM, CDR2 ANQGSEA.

Only one count was recorded for this clone. Distinct nucleotide sequences in the sample also encode this CDR3. The rearrangement links TRBV28 to TRBJ2-7; maybe TRBD1 (5 bases). This CDR3 region has 12 residues. V lost 5 bases and J lost 3, with 8 bases in between. Germline CDR1 reads MDHEN; CDR2 reads SYDVKM. CDR3 in amino acids: CASSVQGYEQYF. The CDR3 bases are TGTGCCAGCAGTGTCCAGGGCTACGAGCAGTACTTC.

This clone was detected a few times. The rearrangement joins TRBV29-1 to TRBJ1-1, with D possibly TRBD1 on 5 matching bases. Trimming shortened V by 4 bases and J by 11 bases, and 20 bases separated the two germline ends. The CDR3 extends over 13 amino acids. Germline lookup yields CDR1 SQVTM and CDR2 ANQGSEA. In DNA, the CDR3 is TGCAGCGTTGGGGGCCAGCGGACTTGGGAGGCTTTCTTT. This encodes CSVGGQRTWEAFF. Complete variable domain (other parts from reference TRBV29-1 and TRBJ1-1): SAVISQKPSRDICQRGTSLTIQCQVDSQVTMMFWYRQQPGQSLTLIATANQGSEATYESGFVIDKFPISRPNLTFSTLTVSNMSPEDSSIYLCSVGGQRTWEAFFGQGTRLTVV.

The chain has TRBV27 and TRBJ2-5; TRBD1 might be the D (6 bases). Between the trimmed V and J ends, which lost 8 bases and 3 bases, there was a span of 19 bases. CDR1 and CDR2 from the germline V gene are MNHEY and SMNVEV (reference sequence). This CDR3 contains 15 residues. The DNA of the CDR3 is TGTGCCAGCGGGGGCGCGACAGGACCAAAAGAGACCCAGTACTTC. Its translation is CASGGATGPKETQYF.

The chain recombines TRBV29-1 with TRBJ2-5, with D perhaps matching TRBD1 or TRBD2 (5 bases each). The germline V gene has CDR1 SQVTM and CDR2 ANQGSEA. V was cut by 4 bases and J by 4 bases, with 7 bases left in between. This CDR3 spans 11 amino acids. CDR3 nucleotides: TGCAGCGTTGCGAGGGGAGAGACCCAGTACTTC. As protein: CSVARGETQYF.

This clone was counted a few times. This chain uses TRBV29-1 with TRBJ1-1, with D unclear. Trimming cost V 8 bases and J 4 bases, with 11 bases left between them. CDR3 length: 11 amino acids. Germline values: CDR1 SQVTM, CDR2 ANQGSEA. The CDR3 sequence is CSSKGPTEAFF. The CDR3 DNA reads TGCAGCTCTAAAGGCCCCACTGAAGCTTTCTTT.

The gene calls are TRBV9 and TRBJ2-7, with D tentatively TRBD1 (6 bases). The CDR3 has 14 amino acids. Per germline, CDR1 SGDLS and CDR2 YYNGEE. Between the trimmed V and J ends, which lost 0 bases and 2 bases, there was a span of 9 bases. The CDR3 DNA is TGTGCCAGCAGCGTAGGAAGGGGGACCTACGAGCAGTACTTC. Translating it yields CASSVGRGTYEQYF.

The chain uses TRBV2 and TRBJ2-7; D call uncertain. Trimming took 6 bases from V and 6 from J, leaving 15 bases between them. Germline CDR1 and CDR2: SNHLY and FYNNEI. CDR3 length: 13 amino acids. CDR3 bases: TGTGCCAGCAGCCCGGACCACAAATCCGAGCAGTACTTC. The encoded protein is CASSPDHKSEQYF.

The chain's CDR3 is CSVDSLPYNEQFF. CDR3 coding DNA: TGCAGCGTTGATTCACTACCTTACAATGAGCAGTTCTTC. The gene calls are TRBV29-1 and TRBJ2-1; no clear D gene. The V end lost 3 bases, the J end lost 4 bases, and 10 bases lay between the germline ends. This CDR3 spans 13 amino acids. The germline V gene encodes CDR1 SQVTM and CDR2 ANQGSEA.

Many counts were recorded for this clone. This rearrangement joins TRBV7-8 to TRBJ2-7; a possible D gene is TRBD1 (7 bases). The CDR3 spans 13 residues. The germline V gene has CDR1 SGHVS and CDR2 FQNEAQ. V lost 5 bases and J lost 3, with 11 bases in between. CDR3 coding DNA: TGTGCCAGCAGCACCAGGGGGGTCTACGAGCAGTACTTC. This codes for CASSTRGVYEQYF.

This rearrangement joins TRBV28 to TRBJ2-7; D is unclear. Germline CDR1 reads MDHEN; CDR2 reads SYDVKM. This CDR3 has 14 residues. Trimming cost V 5 bases and J 3 bases, with 14 bases left between them. The CDR3 region is CASSIRNPLYEQYF. The CDR3 DNA sequence: TGTGCCAGCAGTATAAGAAACCCCCTCTACGAGCAGTACTTC.

As for this clone: Other DNA sequences from this sample encode an identical CDR3 as well. This chain joins TRBV7-9 and TRBJ2-7; D gene ambiguous. V was trimmed by 6 bases and J by 1 base, leaving 4 bases between them. From germline, CDR1 is SEHNR and CDR2 FQNEAQ (reference sequence). The CDR3 has 11 residues. The CDR3 nucleotides are TGTGCCAGCAGTCCTTCCTACGAGCAGTACTTC. Translating gives CASSPSYEQYF.

This chain joins TRBV19 and TRBJ2-3, with 7 bases fitting TRBD2. The J segment lost 2 bases and the V segment lost 2 bases, leaving 7 bases of the junction unmatched. In germline, CDR1 is LNHDA, CDR2 SQIVND (reference sequence). The CDR3 sequence is 16 residues long. The CDR3 protein is CASSIKGGLLTDTQYF. Here the CDR3 DNA reads TGTGCCAGTAGTATAAAGGGAGGGCTCCTCACAGATACGCAGTATTTT.

CDR3: CSVRWGQETQYF. DNA of the CDR3: TGCAGCGTTAGGTGGGGACAAGAGACCCAGTACTTC. The chain links TRBV29-1 to TRBJ2-5; D gene unclear. Germline V gene data show CDR1 as SQVTM and CDR2 as ANQGSEA. Trimming pared 5 bases from V and 2 bases from J, leaving 9 bases between. There are 12 residues in the CDR3.

V gene TRBV27 combines with J gene TRBJ2-7; TRBD1 matches at 9 bases. V gave up 4 bases and J gave up 4 bases; unmatched junction bases: 5. The germline V gene has CDR1 MNHEY and CDR2 SMNVEV (reference sequence). The CDR3 totals 14 residues. CDR3 DNA: TGTGCCAGCAGTTCCCGAGGGACAGGGTACGAGCAGTACTTC. It yields the protein CASSSRGTGYEQYF.

V gene TRBV6-5 combines with J gene TRBJ2-5; 9 bases are shared with TRBD1. CDR1 is MNHEY and CDR2 is SVGAGI in the germline V gene. The CDR3 is made up of 14 amino acids. V dropped 6 bases and J dropped 5; count of bases not matched to a gene: 7. CDR3 sequence: CASRLHRGQETQYF. CDR3 DNA sequence: TGTGCCAGCAGGCTCCACAGGGGGCAGGAGACCCAGTACTTC.

This clone was counted only a few times. Here the CDR3 DNA reads TGTGCCAGCAGCCAGGACGGGACCGTCTCCTACGAGCAGTACTTC. Its protein product is CASSQDGTVSYEQYF. The J gene is TRBJ2-7, the V gene TRBV4-2; D tentatively fits TRBD1 or TRBD2 (5 bases each). The length of the CDR3 is 15 residues. V shed 3 bases and J shed 0 bases, with 12 bases lying between them. Per germline, CDR1 LGHNA and CDR2 YNFKEQ.

The chain carries TRBV7-9 and TRBJ2-7, with D hard to call. The CDR3 length is 15 residues. Germline values: CDR1 SEHNR, CDR2 FQNEAQ (reference sequence). With 6 bases removed from V and 3 bases from J, the gap between germline ends came to 18 bases. The CDR3 DNA sequence: TGTGCCAGCAGTTCCGACGTCCCCCTACTCTACGAGCAGTACTTC. This encodes CASSSDVPLLYEQYF.

The rearrangement links TRBV28 to TRBJ2-5, with D possibly TRBD1 on 6 matching bases. Trimming stripped 6 bases from V and 5 bases from J, with 16 bases between. Germline V gene sequence: CDR1 MDHEN, CDR2 SYDVKM. There are 14 residues in the CDR3. CDR3 protein: CASSKNRVGETQYF. As DNA, the CDR3 is TGTGCCAGCAGCAAAAACAGGGTCGGGGAGACCCAGTACTTC.

The V call is TRBV28, the J call TRBJ2-5; D might be TRBD1 (6 bases). Germline-derived CDR1 and CDR2 are MDHEN and SYDVKM. V lost 2 bases, J lost 1 base, and 11 bases lay in between. The CDR3 is made up of 15 amino acids. CDR3 coding DNA: TGTGCCAGCAGTTTACTGGCCAGGGGCCAAGAGACCCAGTACTTC. This translates into CASSLLARGQETQYF.

This clone was detected ten times or more. This chain links TRBV5-1 with TRBJ2-7, with D possibly TRBD2 on 7 matching bases. Germline CDR1 is SGHRS and CDR2 is YFSETQ. Trimming removed 4 bases from V and 3 bases from J, with 14 bases in between. This CDR3 is built from 14 residues. DNA for the CDR3: TGCGCCAGCAGCACTTCAGGGGAGGGCTACGAGCAGTACTTC. Translated: CASSTSGEGYEQYF.

The chain has TRBV29-1 and TRBJ2-7, with D perhaps TRBD1 (6 bases). V lost 4 bases and J 4 bases, leaving 14 bases between the germline ends. CDR1 and CDR2 from the germline V gene are SQVTM and ANQGSEA. This CDR3 is 13 amino acids long. CDR3 residues: CSVANPTGYEQYF. The CDR3 DNA is TGCAGCGTTGCGAACCCCACAGGGTACGAGCAGTACTTC.

Comments on this clone: The same CDR3 is also encoded by other DNA sequences in this sample. CDR3 residues: CSGDRGNTEAFF. In nucleotides, the CDR3 is TGCAGCGGGGACAGGGGGAACACTGAAGCTTTCTTT. The chain has TRBV29-1 and TRBJ1-1; 10 nucleotides line up with TRBD1. V gave up 7 bases and J gave up 1 base; unmatched junction bases: 0. The CDR3 has 12 amino acids. Germline V gives CDR1 SQVTM, CDR2 ANQGSEA.

CDR3 loop: CASSLERGVTGELFF. The CDR3 DNA is TGCGCCAGCAGCTTGGAACGGGGTGTAACCGGGGAGCTGTTTTTT. J is TRBJ2-2 and V is TRBV5-1; TRBD2 might be the D (5 bases). The length of the CDR3 is 15 residues. V lost 0 bases and J 5 bases, leaving 11 bases between the germline ends. Germline CDR1 is SGHRS and CDR2 is YFSETQ.